What follows describes a single T cell receptor (beta chain). Under the authors' procedure: In the immunoSEQ data, sequences were junction-only and lacked quality scores, so filtering differed. Profiled with immunoSEQ multiplex PCR; TCRdb holds only in-frame clones, not every one. V, J and clone size are taken as reported in that table, and D and trimming were inferred from the DNA itself. The table lists some 2,100,000 clones, approximately 94% of them singletons, with roughly 0.13% in the top ten. The data belong to a study of shared clonotypes between healthy human individuals. The CDR3 consists of 16 residues. CDR1 is SEHNR and CDR2 is FQNEAQ in the germline V gene (reference sequence). V dropped 5 bases and J dropped 4; count of bases not matched to a gene: 9.

This TCR was recovered from a man younger than 30 in good health. The chain uses TRBV7-9 and TRBJ2-1; 9 nucleotides agree with TRBD1. The sample was naive CD4+ T cells sorted from blood. This sample's subset: CD45RA+ positively selected. CDR3 residues: CASSPSGTGNYNEQFF. CDR3 in DNA: TGTGCCAGCAGCCCCTCAGGGACAGGGAATTACAATGAGCAGTTCTTC. The variable domain in full, with the rest retrieved from reference TRBV7-9 and TRBJ2-1, is DTGVSQNPRHKITKRGQNVTFRCDPISEHNRLYWYRQTLGQGPEFLTYFQNEAQLEKSRLLSDRFSAERPKGSFSTLEIQRTEQGDSAMYLCASSPSGTGNYNEQFFGPGTRLTVL.